Each of the 2 T cell receptor beta chains below was sequenced from the same sample in a study of breast tumors, draining lymph nodes, adjacent tissues. Samples came from axillary lymph nodes draining the breast cancer. MiXCR was run by TCRdb on the multiplex PCR reads, yielding one entry per CDR3 protein. The profile covers about 140,000 distinct CDR3 sequences, with about 20% appearing a single time and just over 2.5% taken by the ten largest. The sequenced material came from axillary lymph node tissue. The receptors derive from a female donor with breast cancer. Some clones in this sample may be carry-over from other donors' samples.

This clonotype was seen a few times. The chain recombines TRBV27 with TRBJ2-3; 10 bases agree with TRBD2. The V segment lost 2 bases and the J segment 5 bases; nucleotides outside the gene matches: 4. The germline gives CDR1 MNHEY, CDR2 SMNVEV (reference sequence). The CDR3 loop spans 15 amino acids. The CDR3 bases are TGTGCCAGCAGTTTACTAGCGGGAGCTGGAGATACGCAGTATTTT. This sequence encodes CASSLLAGAGDTQYF.

This clonotype was found many times. This chain joins TRBV7-2 and TRBJ1-4; TRBD1 agrees at 8 bases. The CDR3 covers 15 residues. With V trimmed by 0 bases and J by 5 bases, 2 bases remained unmatched. CDR1 is SGHTA and CDR2 is FQGNSA in the germline V gene. CDR3 nucleotides: TGTGCCAGCAGCTTAGCGAGGGACAGGAATGAAAAACTGTTTTTT. Translation gives CASSLARDRNEKLFF.